Listed here are 29 T cell receptor beta chains from one sample, sequenced in a study of memory CD4+ T cells and cytomegalovirus serostatus. Single viable CD3+CD4+CD8-CD45RO+ cells were sorted as the memory CD4+ T cells. Profiled with immunoSEQ multiplex PCR; TCRdb holds only in-frame clones, not every one. The sample yields tens of thousands of clones, 60% to 80% seen once. The material sequenced was memory CD4+ T cells from blood. These receptors all stem from an adult in good health and CMV-seronegative.

This clone was picked up one time. The rearrangement links TRBV29-1 to TRBJ2-1; 10 bases align to TRBD2. The trim removed 6 bases at V and 7 bases at J, leaving 9 bases unmatched. Germline-derived CDR1 and CDR2 are SQVTM and ANQGSEA. This CDR3 spans 14 amino acids. The CDR3 region has the DNA TGCAGCGTGGACGATAGCGGGAGGAGGAATGAGCAGTTCTTC. This gives the protein CSVDDSGRRNEQFF.

The V gene is TRBV10-1, the J gene TRBJ2-7; D may be TRBD2 (7 bases). The CDR3 loop spans 15 amino acids. V was cut by 0 bases and J by 9 bases, with 18 bases left in between. CDR1 WNHNN and CDR2 SYGVQD come from the germline V gene (reference sequence). CDR3 residues: CASSESRGRESSQYF. The DNA of the CDR3 is TGCGCCAGCAGTGAGTCTAGGGGGAGGGAATCATCGCAGTACTTC.

This chain joins TRBV5-1 and TRBJ2-5; D tentatively reads TRBD1 or TRBD2 (6 bases each). Trimming pared 4 bases from V and 1 base from J, leaving 14 bases between. The CDR3 sequence is 15 residues long. Germline lookup yields CDR1 SGHRS and CDR2 YFSETQ. The CDR3 loop reads CASSPDWGAQETQYF. DNA of the CDR3: TGCGCCAGCAGCCCCGATTGGGGGGCCCAAGAGACCCAGTACTTC.

CDR3 sequence: CASSLRAAQASTDTQYF. In DNA form, the CDR3 reads TGTGCCAGCAGTTTACGGGCGGCACAAGCTAGCACAGATACGCAGTATTTT. The V and J genes are TRBV27 and TRBJ2-3; no reliable D call. The CDR3 loop spans 17 amino acids. Germline CDR1 and CDR2: MNHEY and SMNVEV (reference sequence). V was trimmed by 2 bases and J by 0 bases, leaving 15 bases between them.

This chain joins TRBV5-1 and TRBJ2-2; 12 nucleotides match TRBD2. V trimming: 10 bases; J trimming: 7 bases; junction bases outside the gene matches: 2. Germline CDR1 reads SGHRS; CDR2 reads YFSETQ. The CDR3 extends over 12 amino acids. The CDR3 is CALAGGSGELFF. Written as DNA, the CDR3 is TGCGCCCTAGCGGGAGGGAGCGGGGAGCTGTTTTTT.

V is TRBV9 and J is TRBJ2-2; TRBD1 matches at 11 bases. Germline loops: CDR1 SGDLS, CDR2 YYNGEE. The CDR3 extends over 16 amino acids. V lost 3 bases, J lost 6 bases, and 7 bases stayed unmatched. This CDR3 reads CASSARDRGVSGELFF. CDR3 DNA sequence: TGTGCCAGCAGCGCCAGGGACAGGGGGGTGTCCGGGGAGCTGTTTTTT.

The chain combines TRBV5-1 with TRBJ1-3, with D unresolved. V was shortened by 2 bases and J by 2 bases, with 11 bases between the two germline ends. Per germline, CDR1 SGHRS and CDR2 YFSETQ. The CDR3 has 15 amino acids. The CDR3 coding sequence is TGCGCCAGCAGCTTTGGGATGGGCGCTGGAAACACCATATATTTT. Amino acids: CASSFGMGAGNTIYF.

The chain employs TRBV6-1 and TRBJ1-6; TRBD1 matches at 10 bases. The CDR3 consists of 14 residues. The ends lost 5 bases at V and 11 bases at J; junction bases unmatched: 6. Germline V gene sequence: CDR1 MNHNS, CDR2 SASEGT. Here the CDR3 DNA reads TGTGCCAGCAGTTCTCCGACAGGGGGCCCACCCCTCCACTTT. This encodes CASSSPTGGPPLHF.

The chain's CDR3 is CASSQTGKGTDTQYF. DNA of the CDR3: TGTGCCAGCTCCCAGACAGGGAAGGGGACAGATACGCAGTATTTT. This rearrangement joins TRBV18 to TRBJ2-3, with TRBD1 identical over 7 bases. The CDR3 is made up of 15 amino acids. Germline V lookup: CDR1 KGHSH, CDR2 LQKENI. Trimming took 6 bases from V and 3 from J; bases not matched to a gene: 9.

The V and J genes are TRBV5-4 and TRBJ2-5; D remains unclear. Germline CDR1 reads SGHNT; CDR2 reads YYREEE (reference sequence). Trimming took off 4 bases at V and 4 bases at J, with 14 bases between the two ends. CDR3 length: 14 residues. The CDR3 nucleotides are TGTGCCAGCAGCCTAGATACCGGGCGAGAGACCCAGTACTTC. This encodes CASSLDTGRETQYF.

The chain is built from TRBV4-1 and TRBJ2-5; unclear D gene. This CDR3 has 11 amino acids. Germline CDR1 MGHRA, CDR2 YSYEKL. V shed 5 bases and J shed 1 base, with 2 bases lying between them. CDR3 bases: TGCGCCAGCAGCTCCCAAGAGACCCAGTACTTC. Its protein product is CASSSQETQYF.

The CDR3 sequence is CAISGTDRGPSEQYF. CDR3 sequence (DNA): TGTGCCATCAGTGGGACAGACAGGGGCCCCTCCGAGCAGTACTTC. V gene TRBV10-3 combines with J gene TRBJ2-7; 8 bases agree with TRBD1. Per germline, CDR1 ENHRY and CDR2 SYGVKD. The J segment lost 6 bases and the V segment lost 4 bases, leaving 11 bases of the junction unmatched. The CDR3 consists of 15 residues.

The V call is TRBV28, the J call TRBJ2-7, with 8 bases matching TRBD2. Per the germline V gene, CDR1 is MDHEN and CDR2 is SYDVKM. This CDR3 is built from 17 residues. Unmatched junction bases numbered 15, after V lost 6 bases and J lost 2 bases. CDR3: CASRPQRGRRGTYEQYF. The CDR3 nucleotides are TGTGCCAGCAGACCCCAGCGGGGGCGGCGGGGTACCTACGAGCAGTACTTC.

This clone turned up a few times. The chain combines TRBV11-2 with TRBJ1-5; D gene unclear. CDR1 is SGHAT, CDR2 FQNNGV, per germline. This CDR3 is 13 amino acids long. V gave up 1 base and J gave up 4 bases, with 5 bases separating them. The CDR3 protein is CASSLGQNQPQHF. The CDR3 DNA reads as TGTGCCAGCAGCTTAGGGCAGAATCAGCCCCAGCATTTT. Full variable domain (remainder filled in from reference TRBV11-2 and TRBJ1-5): EAGVAQSPRYKIIEKRQSVAFWCNPISGHATLYWYQQILGQGPKLLIQFQNNGVVDDSQLPKDRFSAERLKGVDSTLKIQPAKLEDSAVYLCASSLGQNQPQHFGDGTRLSIL.

This clone was recorded once. Here the CDR3 DNA reads TGTGCCACCAGAACGGACAGGGGTAGGAGTCAGCCCCAGCATTTT. It specifies CATRTDRGRSQPQHF. This rearrangement joins TRBV15 to TRBJ1-5; the match to TRBD1 covers 9 bases. J was trimmed by 6 bases and V by 6 bases; bases with no gene match: 9. This CDR3 comprises 15 residues. Germline V gene sequence: CDR1 LNHNV, CDR2 YYDKDF (reference sequence). The entire variable domain, with the rest obtained from reference TRBV15 and TRBJ1-5, is as follows: DAMVIQNPRYQVTQFGKPVTLSCSQTLNHNVMYWYQQKSSQAPKLLFHYYDKDFNNEADTPDNFQSRRPNTSFCFLDIRSPGLGDTAMYLCATRTDRGRSQPQHFGDGTRLSIL.

J is TRBJ1-5 and V is TRBV19, with 9 bases matching TRBD1. The germline gives CDR1 LNHDA, CDR2 SQIVND (reference sequence). The V and J ends lost 0 bases and 1 base, in that order; junction bases with no gene match: 7. The length of the CDR3 is 18 residues. The CDR3 DNA follows: TGTGCCAGTAGTATAGAGGGACAGGGCCGTGGGAGCAATCAGCCCCAGCATTTT. Translation: CASSIEGQGRGSNQPQHF.

The V and J genes are TRBV5-6 and TRBJ1-2; D is ambiguous. The CDR3 has 15 amino acids. Germline-derived CDR1 and CDR2 are SGHDT and YYEEEE. The V end was cut by 3 bases, the J end by 4 bases, with 16 bases between. The CDR3: CASSSGHSSGYGYTF. The CDR3 DNA sequence: TGTGCCAGCAGCTCGGGCCACAGTTCGGGCTATGGCTACACCTTC.

The chain joins TRBV5-4 to TRBJ2-7; no definite D call. The CDR3 runs to 15 residues. Germline values: CDR1 SGHNT, CDR2 YYREEE (reference sequence). Trimming removed 4 bases at V and 4 bases at J, with 18 bases between. This CDR3 reads CASSHTRTESYEQYF. The CDR3 DNA reads as TGTGCCAGCAGCCACACGCGGACGGAAAGTTACGAGCAGTACTTC.

J is TRBJ2-2 and V is TRBV27; no firm D call. Germline values: CDR1 MNHEY, CDR2 SMNVEV (reference sequence). This CDR3 region has 12 residues. V lost 4 bases to trimming and J lost 7 bases, with 7 bases between them. The CDR3 here is CASSSQFGELFF. In DNA, the CDR3 is TGTGCCAGCAGTTCCCAATTCGGGGAGCTGTTTTTT.

This rearrangement joins TRBV27 to TRBJ2-7; 7 bases fit TRBD2. V lost 8 bases to trimming and J lost 5 bases; unmatched junction nucleotides: 9. The CDR3 loop spans 13 amino acids. Germline CDR1 and CDR2: MNHEY and SMNVEV (reference sequence). CDR3 sequence reads: CASRGEGRDEQYF. The DNA of the CDR3 is TGTGCCAGCCGGGGGGAGGGTCGGGACGAGCAGTACTTC.

The CDR3 nucleotides are TGTGCCAGCAGTTTAGGGGCCGGTCCCTATGGCTACACCTTC. Translation gives CASSLGAGPYGYTF. The chain recombines TRBV27 with TRBJ1-2; D may be TRBD1 (5 bases). The CDR3 totals 14 residues. V was trimmed by 2 bases and J by 4 bases, leaving 11 bases between them. Germline CDR1 reads MNHEY; CDR2 reads SMNVEV (reference sequence).

The gene calls are TRBV6-5 and TRBJ2-3; D is perhaps TRBD1 (6 bases). CDR1 MNHEY and CDR2 SVGAGI come from the germline V gene. Trimming removed 5 bases at V and 0 bases at J, with 12 bases between. CDR3 size: 15 residues. CDR3 residues: CASSLRTASTDTQYF. CDR3 sequence (DNA): TGTGCCAGCAGTCTTAGGACAGCTAGCACAGATACGCAGTATTTT.

The table lists this clone with a few counts. CDR3 amino acids: CAWSGLAENTGELFF. As DNA, the CDR3 is TGTGCCTGGAGTGGACTAGCGGAGAACACCGGGGAGCTGTTTTTT. The V and J genes are TRBV30 and TRBJ2-2, with TRBD2 matching over 9 bases. V dropped 1 base and J dropped 1; count of bases not matched to a gene: 1. CDR3 size: 15 residues. Germline V lookup: CDR1 GTSNPN, CDR2 SVGIG (reference sequence).

The chain is built from TRBV2 and TRBJ2-2, with 7 bases identical to TRBD2. Trimming took 4 bases from V and 2 from J; bases not matched to a gene: 7. The CDR3 extends over 16 amino acids. Per the germline V gene, CDR1 is SNHLY and CDR2 is FYNNEI. As DNA, the CDR3 is TGTGCCAGCAGTGGACAACTAGCGCTCAACACCGGGGAGCTGTTTTTT. This sequence encodes CASSGQLALNTGELFF.

J is TRBJ2-1 and V is TRBV4-2, with 10 nucleotides matching TRBD1. Germline loops: CDR1 LGHNA, CDR2 YNFKEQ. The CDR3 runs 16 residues. Trimming at V came to 1 base and at J to 1 base, leaving 1 base not matched to a gene. This CDR3 reads CASSQGGQGSYNEQFF. In DNA, the CDR3 is TGTGCCAGCAGCCAAGGGGGACAGGGGTCCTACAATGAGCAGTTCTTC.

In its sample, this clone was seen a few times. In the same sample, other DNA sequences code for this CDR3. The chain recombines TRBV7-8 with TRBJ2-2, with D tentatively TRBD2 (5 bases). Between the trimmed V and J ends, which lost 8 bases and 2 bases, there was a span of 6 bases. CDR3 size: 12 residues. Germline CDR1 and CDR2: SGHVS and FQNEAQ. CDR3 bases: TGTGCCAGCCGGACTAACACCGGGGAGCTGTTTTTT. Translated, it gives CASRTNTGELFF.

This chain connects TRBV5-4 to TRBJ1-1; D is uncertain. The CDR3 has 13 residues. V was pared by 4 bases and J by 2 bases, with 9 bases between. Germline V gene lookup returns CDR1 SGHNT and CDR2 YYREEE (reference sequence). The CDR3 coding sequence is TGTGCCAGCAGCACTCAGGACAACACTGAAGCTTTCTTT. Translating gives CASSTQDNTEAFF.

J is TRBJ2-2 and V is TRBV9; 13 nucleotides align to TRBD2. Trimming took 2 bases from V and 4 from J; bases not matched to a gene: 11. The CDR3 has 19 amino acids. From germline, CDR1 is SGDLS and CDR2 YYNGEE. Written as DNA, the CDR3 is TGTGCCAGCAGCGTTACCGGACTAGCGGGAGTACGTAGCACCGGGGAGCTGTTTTTT. Translating gives CASSVTGLAGVRSTGELFF. Filled out from reference TRBV9 and TRBJ2-2, the complete variable domain reads DSGVTQTPKHLITATGQRVTLRCSPRSGDLSVYWYQQSLDQGLQFLIQYYNGEERAKGNILERFSAQQFPDLHSELNLSSLELGDSALYFCASSVTGLAGVRSTGELFFGEGSRLTVL.

This chain joins TRBV6-1 and TRBJ2-4, with D hard to call. Germline V CDR1 and CDR2: MNHNS, SASEGT. Between the trimmed V and J ends, which lost 4 bases and 0 bases, there was a span of 10 bases. The CDR3 is 15 residues long. CDR3 nucleotide sequence: TGTGCCAGCAGTGGGGGTAGTTTAGCCAAAAACATTCAGTACTTC. Encoded protein: CASSGGSLAKNIQYF.